This is a list of T cell receptor beta chains from one sample in a study of cytomegalovirus exposure and HLA in healthy donors. Libraries were prepared by immunoSEQ multiplex PCR; TCRdb keeps only in-frame clonotypes and omits some of them. The repertoire has more than 150,000 clones, around four fifths of them found once; the top ten carry around 3%. Specimen: PBMCs. Receptor source: a woman between 50 and 59 years old in good health and CMV-seropositive. Each CDR3 is given with its conserved first and last residue. A D gene is named only where the DNA matches it firmly. The size entry is marked missing in some rows and otherwise reads once, few, many or a size class.

V	size	D	J	DNA	CDR3
TRBV2	NA	NA	TRBJ1-2	TGTGCCAGCACTTTCGTACTAATCGGCTACACCTTC	CASTFVLIGYTF
TRBV6-1	NA	NA	TRBJ1-2	TGTGCCAGCAGTCAGGGGAACTATGGCTACACCTTC	CASSQGNYGYTF
TRBV5-1	NA	TRBD1	TRBJ1-6	TGCGCCAGCAGCTCCCGTACCGGGACAGGGGGGGAGACCCTCCACTTT	CASSSRTGTGGETLHF
TRBV7-9	NA	TRBD1	TRBJ2-7	TGTGCCAGCAGCCGGACAGGGATTTACGAGCAGTACTTC	CASSRTGIYEQYF
TRBV6-6	NA	TRBD1	TRBJ1-6	TGTGCCAGCAGGGACAGGGGGCGTTCACCCCTCCACTTT	CASRDRGRSPLHF
TRBV6-1	once	TRBD1	TRBJ2-1	TGTGCCAGCAGTGAATGGGACAGCTCCTACAATGAGCAGTTCTTC	CASSEWDSSYNEQFF
TRBV5-1	NA	NA	TRBJ2-2	TGCGCCAGCAGCTTGTTGGCAGGCAACACCGGGGAGCTGTTTTTT	CASSLLAGNTGELFF
TRBV6-5	NA	NA	TRBJ2-7	TGTGCCAGCAGTTACTTAAACTACCGGGTTACGTTGCACTTC	CASSYLNYRVTLHF
TRBV11-2	NA	NA	TRBJ2-7	TGTGCCAGCAGCTTAGAACAGGTCTACGAGCAGTACTTC	CASSLEQVYEQYF
TRBV18	NA	TRBD1	TRBJ1-3	TGTGCCAGCTCATCGGACAGGGGTGGAAACACCATATATTTT	CASSSDRGGNTIYF
TRBV5-1	once	TRBD1	TRBJ1-3	TGCGCCAGCAGCTTGGTGTGGCAGGGGGCGAATGGAAACACCATATATTTT	CASSLVWQGANGNTIYF
TRBV5-1	NA	TRBD1	TRBJ2-1	TGCGCCAGCAGCTTTGTACAGGGGGTATACAATGAGCAGTTCTTC	CASSFVQGVYNEQFF
TRBV6-6	NA	NA	TRBJ2-3	TGTGCCAGCAGTTACGGGACAATAATGTCAGATACGCAGTATTTT	CASSYGTIMSDTQYF
TRBV28	NA	NA	TRBJ2-7	TGTGCCAGCAGTTTAAGACAGGGAGGCCACGAGCAGTACTTC	CASSLRQGGHEQYF
TRBV5-1	once	NA	TRBJ1-4	TGCGCCAGCAGCTTTGTCCGAGAAACTAATGAAAAACTGTTTTTT	CASSFVRETNEKLFF
TRBV2	few	NA	TRBJ2-2	TGTGCCAGCAGTGAAGATATCGGGGAGCTGTTTTTT	CASSEDIGELFF
TRBV4-3	NA	NA	TRBJ2-7	TGCGCCAGCAGCCAAGTCAGCCGGGGGACTGACGAGCAGTACTTC	CASSQVSRGTDEQYF
TRBV2	NA	TRBD1	TRBJ2-3	TGTGCCAGCAGTTCAACCACAGGGGGCAGCGCAGATACGCAGTATTTT	CASSSTTGGSADTQYF
TRBV6-1	few	NA	TRBJ1-5	TGTGCCAGCAGTGAAGAAGGCGGCAGCCATCAGCCCCAGCATTTT	CASSEEGGSHQPQHF
TRBV7-9	NA	TRBD2	TRBJ2-7	TGTGCCAGCAGCGAAACCACGGGACTAGCGTCCTACGAGCAGTACTTC	CASSETTGLASYEQYF
TRBV7-9	NA	NA	TRBJ2-7	TGTGCCAGCAGCTTACCCCAGTCCTACGAGCAGTACTTC	CASSLPQSYEQYF
TRBV6-6	NA	TRBD2	TRBJ2-5	TGTGCCAGCAGTCGAGGACTAGATGAGACCCAGTACTTC	CASSRGLDETQYF
TRBV5-1	NA	TRBD1	TRBJ2-3	TGCGCCAGCCGGGGACAGGGAAGCTTAACAGATACGCAGTATTTT	CASRGQGSLTDTQYF
TRBV6-5	NA	NA	TRBJ1-2	TGTGCCAGCAATGGGGCAGGGCGAGGCTACACCTTC	CASNGAGRGYTF
TRBV18	NA	TRBD1	TRBJ2-7	TGTGCCAGCTCACCTCCAGGACAGGGAGGCACCTACGAGCAGTACTTC	CASSPPGQGGTYEQYF
TRBV20-1	NA	NA	TRBJ1-1	TGCAGTGTCAAACAGGTTGAAGCTTTCTTT	CSVKQVEAFF
TRBV11-2	NA	TRBD2	TRBJ2-7	TGTGCCAGCAGCTTAGCGGGGGGGTCCTACGAGCAGTACTTC	CASSLAGGSYEQYF
TRBV10-3	NA	TRBD1	TRBJ1-6	TGTGCCATCAAACCCGGACAGGGACTGAATTCACCCCTCCACTTT	CAIKPGQGLNSPLHF
TRBV5-4	NA	NA	TRBJ2-2	TGTGCCAGCGCGGCAAGGGGTGCCGGGGAGCTGTTTTTT	CASAARGAGELFF